The clone carrying this T cell receptor beta chain was detected only once. Looked up from germline, CDR1 is SEHNR and CDR2 is FQNEAQ (reference sequence). Unmatched junction bases numbered 8, after V lost 5 bases and J lost 6 bases. This CDR3 comprises 14 residues. This sample is part of a study of technical replicates of blood from several donors. Method: immunoSEQ multiplex PCR; TCRdb's copy keeps in-frame clones and lacks some. Of 100,000 or so clones in the sample, 94% were seen once. The chain has TRBV7-9 and TRBJ2-7; 9 positions match TRBD1. This clonotype was sampled from a human donor in good health. The sample taken for sequencing was T cells isolated from PBMCs. The CDR3 nucleotides are TGTGCCAGCAGCCGGGCCTCGACAGGGGGCGAGCAGTACTTC. This encodes CASSRASTGGEQYF. Full variable domain (missing parts from reference TRBV7-9 and TRBJ2-7): DTGVSQNPRHKITKRGQNVTFRCDPISEHNRLYWYRQTLGQGPEFLTYFQNEAQLEKSRLLSDRFSAERPKGSFSTLEIQRTEQGDSAMYLCASSRASTGGEQYFGPGTRLTVT.